This entry is about one TCR beta chain. Its recognized antigen is unknown. Base quality data are lacking; no much larger clone is found one base away. From the cysteine through the phenylalanine, the CDR3 covers 14 amino acids. Only the CDR3 DNA stays, 42 bases, in frame from base 1. V loses 3 bases of germline sequence and J loses 2 bases, and the interval between the two ends is 14 bases. The germline V gene (reference sequence) specifies DFQATT as CDR1 and SNEGSKA as CDR2. These data originate in a study of blood T cell repertoires in COVID-19 (dated by TCRdb to the early 2020s). Study-wide context: The collaborator samples originated in the United States, Italy and Spain and spanned the acute and convalescent phases of COVID-19. The material from the prospective study consisted of cDNA or gDNA derived from T cells, B-cell-depleted T cells, or PBMCs. Subjects who had been exposed to COVID-19, were actively infected with it, or had recovered from it provided the deeply sampled blood TCRbeta repertoires that made up the dataset. The repertoires were released in a freely available public database intended as a resource for research on the immune response to SARS-CoV-2. The samples were drawn from two sources: the first 160 participants of the ongoing ImmuneRACE study, and 950 to 1,500 subjects contributed by 6 global collaborators. Sample metadata almost always included a de-identified subject ID, COVID-19 status, age in years and sex. HLA class I and class II types, where available, came from metadata supplied by the sample provider rather than from assay-based typing. Here is what the overall study found, with its caveats: The quantity of clinical and demographic metadata differed by source and by participant and was supplied without curation.

Collaborating institutions collected whole blood in K2EDTA tubes following their own protocols. For TCRbeta analysis, collaborators shipped samples as frozen whole blood, isolated PBMCs, or DNA extracted from either of those sample types. TCRbeta CDR3 regions were amplified from genomic DNA using the immunoSEQ Assay, a bias-controlled multiplex PCR. Under the source paper's analysis protocol: Within the assay, amplification of reference gene primers was used to estimate how many nucleated cells each sample contained. To quantify the absolute abundance of each unique TCRbeta CDR3 rearrangement, sequence reads were collapsed and filtered. For each sample, productive Simpson clonality was calculated as the square root of Simpson's diversity index over productive rearrangements. Held by TCRdb, this immuneACCESS table contains in-frame sequences only and omits some clones. Under half of the omission traces to an unresolved V gene where checked; the cause of the rest is unknown. V and J calls and clone size are given by that table; D and trimming were obtained from the DNA. The sample table records over 150,000 clones; under 90% of these occur just once. Roughly 7% of the sample is in the top ten clones.

This sequence originates from a human donor in a cohort sampled during active COVID-19. Sequencing input: peripheral blood. The chain is encoded by TRBV20-1 joined to TRBJ2-7; TRBD1 could be the D gene, as 7 bases match. CDR3 reads: CSASRGTATYEQYF. The bases read TGCAGTGCTAGTCGGGGGACAGCAACCTACGAGCAGTACTTC.